The entry that follows covers one TCR beta chain sequence. Which antigen it targets is not known. Base qualities are not provided; no much larger clone lies one nucleotide away. Preparation of the library involved the immunoSEQ multiplex PCR assay. This immuneACCESS table, as held by TCRdb, lists in-frame sequences with V and J called but not all clones. Of the missing ones, under half trace to an unresolved V gene in checked studies; the others have no known cause. The table for this sample lists tens of thousands of clones; about 91% of them were counted only once. The ten biggest clones cover around 0.85% of the sample. The germline V gene (reference sequence) supplies CDR1 MNHNY and CDR2 SVGAGI. The junction shows trimming of 2 bases on V and 7 bases on J, plus 6 bases between the germline ends. The CDR3 holds 12 amino acids from the cysteine to the phenylalanine. Only the CDR3 part of the read is kept: 36 bases, read in frame from the first base.

This record belongs to a study of T cell changes during pregnancy in multiple sclerosis (dated by TCRdb to the late 2010s). Some background on the complete study: Changes in the T cell repertoire over the course of pregnancy were examined in this study in women with multiple sclerosis.

This chain is built from TRBV6-6 and TRBJ2-1, with the D segment identity uncertain. This sequence was found in a female donor with multiple sclerosis, enrolled in a pregnancy study. The specimen was peripheral blood, collected before pregnancy. The sequence in DNA is TGTGCCAGCAGTTACGGGCCTAATGAGCAGTTCTTC. Its amino acids are CASSYGPNEQFF.